A selection of T cell receptor beta chains follows, all from one sample in a study of shared clonotypes between healthy human individuals. The assay was immunoSEQ multiplex PCR, and TCRdb's table has in-frame clones only and misses some. The repertoire consists of some 1,100,000 clones, with 78% occurring once and the leading ten covering approximately 0.5%. Sample: memory CD4+ T cells from PBMCs. The receptors come from a young man in good health. Some clones in this sample may be carry-over from other donors' samples. CDR3s include the opening cysteine and the closing phenylalanine or tryptophan. A D gene is named only where the DNA matches it firmly. Size tells how often a clone was seen (once, few, many) or the class of an expanded clone, and some rows leave it out.

v_gene	j_gene	d_gene	abundance	CDR3nt	CDR3aa
TRBV4-3	TRBJ2-3	TRBD2	once	TGCGCCAGCAGCCAAGATACCGGGAGGAGCACAGATACGCAGTATTTT	CASSQDTGRSTDTQYF
TRBV7-9	TRBJ1-3	NA	NA	TGTGCCAGCAGCTTAGGTCGGGTCGGAAACACCATATATTTT	CASSLGRVGNTIYF
TRBV5-1	TRBJ2-7	NA	NA	TGCGCCAGCAGCTTGGGAAGTCAAAAGGCGGCCTACGAGCAGTACTTC	CASSLGSQKAAYEQYF
TRBV5-1	TRBJ2-4	NA	NA	TGCGCCAGCAGCCCCTCGGGCCAGGGAACCAAAAACATTCAGTACTTC	CASSPSGQGTKNIQYF
TRBV7-3	TRBJ2-1	TRBD1	NA	TGTGCCAGCAGCCAACAGGGACAGGGGAAGAGGAATGAGCAGTTCTTC	CASSQQGQGKRNEQFF
TRBV28	TRBJ2-7	NA	NA	TGTGCCAGCAGTTCCCCCTCAGGACGGACCCCCCCCTACGAGCAGTACTTC	CASSSPSGRTPPYEQYF
TRBV9	TRBJ1-2	TRBD1	NA	TGTGCCAGCAGCGCCACAGGGGGCGACTATGGCTACACCTTC	CASSATGGDYGYTF
TRBV28	TRBJ2-1	NA	few	TGTGCCAGCAGTTTTTCCTCCCCTTTCGCTGAGCAGTTCTTC	CASSFSSPFAEQFF
TRBV7-3	TRBJ2-5	NA	NA	TGTGCCAGCAGCAGAGACAGGTCGGAGACCCAGTACTTC	CASSRDRSETQYF
TRBV6-4	TRBJ2-3	NA	NA	TGTGCCAGCCGGGTTGAGTGGGGATCAGATACGCAGTATTTT	CASRVEWGSDTQYF
TRBV11-1	TRBJ2-3	TRBD1	NA	TGTGCCAGCAGCTTAGGCGGGACAGGGAAAGCAGATACGCAGTATTTT	CASSLGGTGKADTQYF
TRBV28	TRBJ1-2	NA	NA	TGTGCCAGCAGTCCGCGAATACACAGCTACACCTTC	CASSPRIHSYTF
TRBV2	TRBJ2-2	TRBD2	NA	TGTGCCAGCATATTTTCGGCGGGAGGCGGGCCCGGGGAGCTGTTTTTT	CASIFSAGGGPGELFF
TRBV7-7	TRBJ2-6	NA	NA	TGTGCCAGCAGCTTGGACCCTGGGGCCAACGTCCTGACTTTC	CASSLDPGANVLTF
TRBV11-2	TRBJ1-2	NA	few	TGTGCCAGCAGCTTATCTTCCTACTATGGCTACACCTTC	CASSLSSYYGYTF
TRBV28	TRBJ1-5	NA	NA	TGTGCCCGCAGGACCGGGGGGGGCGGGGATCAGCCCCAGCATTTT	CARRTGGGGDQPQHF
TRBV28	TRBJ2-3	NA	NA	TGTGCCAGCACCGTTGGTTTGGACTCAGATACGCAGTATTTT	CASTVGLDSDTQYF
TRBV7-6	TRBJ2-5	NA	NA	TGTGCCAGCAGCCCCTTAGGACAAAGGAGAGAAGAGACCCAGTACTTC	CASSPLGQRREETQYF
TRBV7-6	TRBJ2-3	NA	few	TGTGCCAGCAGCTTATCTAGCCTCACAGATACGCAGTATTTT	CASSLSSLTDTQYF
TRBV27	TRBJ2-7	NA	NA	TGTGCCAGCAGGAGGCAGGGTTCCTACGAGCAGTACTTC	CASRRQGSYEQYF
TRBV7-2	TRBJ2-2	NA	NA	TGTGCCAGCAGCTTAGAGTCGGGGACCGGGGAGCTGTTTTTT	CASSLESGTGELFF
TRBV27	TRBJ2-5	TRBD2	NA	TGTGCCAGCCAGGGACTAGCGGGAGGGTTATCTGAGACCCAGTACTTC	CASQGLAGGLSETQYF
TRBV4-2	TRBJ2-2	TRBD1	once	TGTGCCAGCAGCCCAGACCCGGGACAGGGGGCCGGGGAGCTGTTTTTT	CASSPDPGQGAGELFF
TRBV5-1	TRBJ1-1	TRBD1	NA	TGCGCCAGCAGCTTGGGCGGGACAGCGAACACTGAAGCTTTCTTT	CASSLGGTANTEAFF
TRBV7-3	TRBJ2-2	NA	NA	TGTGCCAGCAGCTTCTCGACTAGCGGGGAGCTGTTTTTT	CASSFSTSGELFF
TRBV10-3	TRBJ2-1	NA	NA	TGTGCCATCAGTGAGTCTGGATTTGAGCAGTTCTTC	CAISESGFEQFF
TRBV15	TRBJ1-1	TRBD1	NA	TGTGCCACCAGCAGAGAGGGGACAGTAAACACTGAAGCTTTCTTT	CATSREGTVNTEAFF
TRBV7-9	TRBJ2-1	NA	few	TGTGCCAGCAGCCTTCCCGAGGGCCCTCGCAATGAGCAGTTCTTC	CASSLPEGPRNEQFF
TRBV5-1	TRBJ2-7	TRBD1	few	TGCGCCAGCAGCTTGGAGGGACAGACCTACGAGCAGTACTTC	CASSLEGQTYEQYF
TRBV13	TRBJ2-5	TRBD2	NA	TGTGCCAGCTTCCTAGCGGGAGATTTGGAGACCCAGTACTTC	CASFLAGDLETQYF
TRBV5-1	TRBJ2-1	NA	few	TGCGCCAGCAGCTGGGACCCGGGGAATGAGCAGTTCTTC	CASSWDPGNEQFF
TRBV5-6	TRBJ1-2	NA	few	TGTGCCAGCAGCGATGAGGGGGCTAACTATGGCTACACCTTC	CASSDEGANYGYTF
TRBV9	TRBJ1-1	NA	few	TGTGCCAGCAGCGCGGTCGATGAAGCTTTCTTT	CASSAVDEAFF
TRBV29-1	TRBJ2-3	TRBD1	few	TGCAGCGTTGAAGATCCTATGGACAGGGTCGGTTTCGATACGCAGTATTTT	CSVEDPMDRVGFDTQYF
TRBV5-1	TRBJ2-7	TRBD2	NA	TGCGCCAGCAGTATATCTAGCGGGGCCGTCATGGAGCAGTACTTC	CASSISSGAVMEQYF
TRBV28	TRBJ2-3	NA	NA	TGTGCCAGCAGTCCGGAAGGGGGGCGCACAGATACGCAGTATTTT	CASSPEGGRTDTQYF
TRBV28	TRBJ2-5	NA	few	TGTGCCAGCAGCGGACCCCTCGGAGAGACCCAGTACTTC	CASSGPLGETQYF
TRBV29-1	TRBJ2-6	NA	NA	TGCAGCGTTGTAGAAGGCGCTGGGGCCAACGTCCTGACTTTC	CSVVEGAGANVLTF
TRBV6-6	TRBJ2-7	NA	NA	TGTGCCAGCAGTTCAATCTACGAGCAGTACTTC	CASSSIYEQYF